What follows describes a single T cell receptor beta chain. Its specificity is unknown. V gave up 1 base and J gave up 6 bases; unmatched junction bases: 4. The V gene's germline CDR1 is SGHTA and CDR2 FQGNSA. CDR3 length: 14 residues. The data were obtained in a study of T-cell memory formation after mild COVID-19. Study-wide context: TCR clusters showed largely donor specificity. Study-level results: Clones shrinking from day 15 to 85 showed even CD4/CD8 mixes; later expanders tilted CD4+. Prior to infection, memory already included some responding clones, suggesting cross-reactive memory joined.

5'RACE with constant-segment primers yielded barcoded, UMI-tagged TCR alpha and TCR beta cDNA libraries. MiXCR, run by TCRdb on the 5' RACE reads, gives a single entry per CDR3 protein. This table holds fewer than 250,000 distinct CDR3 sequences, about 16% found once. This receptor was obtained from an adult woman who had mild COVID-19 (a few samples of this study predate the infection). Cell type and time point are not known. The rearrangement links TRBV7-2 to TRBJ2-7; 9 nucleotides align to TRBD2. Sequenced: PBMCs or a T cell subset sorted from them (not recorded which). This CDR3 reads CASSLGSGSTEQYF. The CDR3 bases are TGTGCCAGCAGCTTAGGTAGCGGGAGTACCGAGCAGTACTTC.